This T cell receptor beta chain derives from a study of T-cell reconstitution after alpha-beta-depleted transplantation in children. Construction of the TCRbeta library involved unique molecular identifiers. TCRdb fed the PCR reads into MiXCR, producing one record per CDR3 protein. This table holds 200,000 to 250,000 distinct CDR3 sequences, 8% to 10% found once. The CDR3 spans 16 residues. V lost 6 bases to trimming and J lost 8 bases, with 23 bases between them. This receptor was taken from a human donor who donated a stem cell graft to a child with acute lymphoblastic leukemia. This chain connects TRBV12-3 or TRBV12-4 to TRBJ2-1; possibly TRBD1 or TRBD2 for D (6 bases each). The sample here was PBMCs from the stem cell graft donor, taken from the stem cell graft. CDR3 in amino acids: CASSKGVGGSRHEQFF. CDR3 nucleotides: TGTGCCAGCAGCAAAGGGGTCGGGGGCTCCCGGCATGAGCAGTTCTTC.